A single sample is the source of the 25 T cell receptor beta chains below, sequenced in a study of monozygotic twins with inflammatory bowel disease (dated by TCRdb to 2018 to 2020). Receptor amplification or capture employed 5' RACE. The sequencer listed for this sample is Illumina HiSeq 2500. The reads, reprocessed by TCRdb, yield one row per CDR3 protein sequence and no DNA. The sample's table lists a count of a few hundred thousand distinct CDR3 sequences. The ten biggest clones cover 2.6% of the sample. The specimen was blood. These receptors were collected from a human donor with ulcerative colitis or Crohn's disease, or a healthy co-twin of an affected twin (not recorded which).

The CDR3 protein is CASSLRDREDLLSNQPQHF. The chain joins TRBV6-2 or TRBV6-3 to TRBJ1-5; no DNA is available, so the TRBD1 call from TCRdb remains unchecked. There are 19 residues in the CDR3. CDR1 is MNHEY, CDR2 SVGEGT, per germline.

This chain joins TRBV29-1 and TRBJ2-5; TCRdb picks TRBD1, but there is no DNA to check that call. The CDR3 contains 12 residues. Looked up from germline, CDR1 is SQVTM and CDR2 is ANQGSEA. CDR3 residues: CSGTREVGTQYF.

The chain combines TRBV5-4 with TRBJ2-7; TCRdb picks TRBD1, but there is no DNA to check that call. The CDR3 is 15 residues long. Germline V gene lookup returns CDR1 SGHNT and CDR2 YYREEE (reference sequence). The CDR3: CASSWNRGITYEQYF.

The chain is built from TRBV27 and TRBJ2-7. Germline V gene lookup returns CDR1 MNHEY and CDR2 SMNVEV (reference sequence). This CDR3 is 13 amino acids long. The CDR3 protein is CASSFGHSHEQYF.

V gene TRBV12-3 or TRBV12-4 combines with J gene TRBJ2-7; TCRdb returns TRBD1, unconfirmable since there is no DNA. The CDR3 has 11 residues. The chain's CDR3 is CASSLRQVQYF.

This chain uses TRBV11-2 with TRBJ2-7. The CDR3 consists of 15 residues. Germline V gene lookup returns CDR1 SGHAT and CDR2 FQNNGV. CDR3 protein: CASSLSRIETYEQYF.

The rearrangement links TRBV7-2 to TRBJ1-5; TCRdb's D call of TRBD1 is untestable without DNA. CDR1 and CDR2 from the germline V gene are SGHTA and FQGNSA. This CDR3 is built from 15 residues. The CDR3 is CASSSPGQLNQPQHF.

The V and J genes are TRBV4-1 and TRBJ2-7; checking the TCRdb D call of TRBD2 is not possible without DNA. This CDR3 comprises 15 residues. CDR1 is MGHRA, CDR2 YSYEKL, per germline. The CDR3 is CASSLVGTSSYEQYF.

The chain recombines TRBV7-2 with TRBJ2-7; absent DNA, TCRdb's TRBD1 call cannot be checked. There are 11 residues in the CDR3. Germline loops: CDR1 SGHTA, CDR2 FQGNSA. The CDR3 protein is CASSPSAPLYF.

This sequence joins TRBV2 and TRBJ1-1; TCRdb lists TRBD1, though no DNA is available to test this call. The germline CDR1 and CDR2 sequences are SNHLY and FYNNEI. The CDR3 has 16 amino acids. The chain's CDR3 is CASSEGPGGWNTEAFF.

The chain has TRBV7-8 and TRBJ2-7; TCRdb lists TRBD1, though no DNA is available to test this call. The CDR3 spans 16 residues. Germline lookup yields CDR1 SGHVS and CDR2 FQNEAQ. Here the CDR3 reads CASSFQGVALGDEQYF.

The chain carries TRBV9 and TRBJ2-1; the TRBD1 assignment by TCRdb is unverifiable without DNA. The CDR3 contains 17 residues. Per germline, CDR1 SGDLS and CDR2 YYNGEE. The CDR3 sequence: CASSVLPDRGSYNEQFF.

The CDR3 region is CASITTGQANTGELFF. The chain has TRBV7-2 and TRBJ2-2; checking the TCRdb D call of TRBD1 is not possible without DNA. Germline assignment: CDR1 SGHTA and CDR2 FQGNSA. The CDR3 sequence is 16 residues long.

The CDR3: CASSQYWGPGNEQFF. V and J are TRBV4-2 and TRBJ2-1; TCRdb's D call, TRBD1, is unchecked because there is no DNA. CDR1 LGHNA and CDR2 YNFKEQ come from the germline V gene. The CDR3 consists of 15 residues.

The chain employs TRBV18 and TRBJ2-7; the D call from TCRdb, TRBD2, cannot be confirmed without DNA. The CDR3 loop spans 15 amino acids. Germline-derived CDR1 and CDR2 are KGHSH and LQKENI. The CDR3 loop is CASSPQQGQRIGQYF.

This rearrangement joins TRBV18 to TRBJ2-1; checking the TCRdb D call of TRBD1 is not possible without DNA. The CDR3 is 16 residues long. Germline-derived CDR1 and CDR2 are KGHSH and LQKENI. The CDR3 here is CASSPADPPNYNEQFF.

This chain connects TRBV6-2 or TRBV6-3 to TRBJ2-7. CDR3 length: 12 amino acids. The V gene's germline CDR1 is MNHEY and CDR2 SVGEGT. The chain's CDR3 is CASSYRVGEQYF.

The chain carries TRBV12-3 or TRBV12-4 and TRBJ2-3; the D call of TRBD1 rests on TCRdb alone, since no DNA is present to check it. CDR3 length equals 14 residues. CDR3 region: CASSQTGGPDTQYF.

The V and J genes are TRBV18 and TRBJ1-2; the TRBD1 assignment by TCRdb is unverifiable without DNA. The CDR3 totals 15 residues. CDR1 is KGHSH, CDR2 LQKENI, per germline. CDR3 region: CASSPTAGGVDGYTF.

This rearrangement joins TRBV5-1 to TRBJ2-2; TCRdb reports TRBD2, a call that lacks DNA to check it against. Germline values: CDR1 SGHRS, CDR2 YFSETQ. This CDR3 is built from 14 residues. CDR3 loop: CASSLELVPGELFF.

V is TRBV20-1 and J is TRBJ1-2. The germline gives CDR1 DFQATT, CDR2 SNEGSKA (reference sequence). The CDR3 runs 13 residues. This chain's CDR3 is CSARSGRRYGYTF.

The chain is built from TRBV11-2 and TRBJ1-1; TCRdb reports TRBD1, a call that lacks DNA to check it against. CDR3 length equals 14 residues. Per germline, CDR1 SGHAT and CDR2 FQNNGV. This chain's CDR3 is CASSLVQGDTEAFF. Based on the CDR3 plus reference TRBV11-2 and TRBJ1-1, the full variable domain is EAGVAQSPRYKIIEKRQSVAFWCNPISGHATLYWYQQILGQGPKLLIQFQNNGVVDDSQLPKDRFSAERLKGVDSTLKIQPAKLEDSAVYLCASSLVQGDTEAFFGQGTRLTVV.

The chain links TRBV24-1 to TRBJ2-1; TCRdb's assignment of TRBD2 cannot be checked, as there is no DNA. CDR1 is KGHDR, CDR2 SFDVKD, per germline. The CDR3 spans 14 residues. The CDR3: CATSSHAGNNEQFF.

The chain carries TRBV20-1 and TRBJ2-7. Germline V lookup: CDR1 DFQATT, CDR2 SNEGSKA (reference sequence). The CDR3 spans 13 residues. The CDR3 protein is CSAWGRQIYEQYF.

The chain links TRBV7-3 to TRBJ1-1; TCRdb selects TRBD1, and the lack of DNA leaves this call unchecked. From germline, CDR1 is SGHTA and CDR2 FQGTGA. CDR3 length: 14 residues. Here the CDR3 reads CASSSRGGPSEAFF.